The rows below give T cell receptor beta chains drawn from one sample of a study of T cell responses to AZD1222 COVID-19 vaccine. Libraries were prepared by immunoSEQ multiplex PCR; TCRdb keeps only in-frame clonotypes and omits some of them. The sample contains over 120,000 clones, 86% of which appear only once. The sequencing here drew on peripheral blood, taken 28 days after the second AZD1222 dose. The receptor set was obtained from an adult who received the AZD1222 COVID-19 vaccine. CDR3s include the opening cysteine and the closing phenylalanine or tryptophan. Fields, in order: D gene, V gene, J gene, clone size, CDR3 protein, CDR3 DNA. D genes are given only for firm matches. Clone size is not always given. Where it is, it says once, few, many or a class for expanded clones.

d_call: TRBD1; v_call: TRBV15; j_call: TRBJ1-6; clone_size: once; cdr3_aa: CATSRDQGDNSPLHF; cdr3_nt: TGTGCCACCAGCAGGGACCAGGGGGATAATTCACCCCTCCACTTT
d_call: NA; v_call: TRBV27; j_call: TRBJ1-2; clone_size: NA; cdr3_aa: CASSRGGLPYGYTF; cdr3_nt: TGTGCCAGCAGCCGAGGGGGATTACCCTATGGCTACACCTTC
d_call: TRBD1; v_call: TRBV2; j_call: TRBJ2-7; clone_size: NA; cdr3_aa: CASRVNRGEHYEQYF; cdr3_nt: TGTGCCAGCAGGGTTAACAGGGGGGAGCACTACGAGCAGTACTTC
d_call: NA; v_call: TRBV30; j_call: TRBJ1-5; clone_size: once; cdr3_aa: CAWSVPGNANQPQHF; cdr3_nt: TGTGCCTGGAGTGTGCCTGGGAATGCCAACCAGCCCCAGCATTTT
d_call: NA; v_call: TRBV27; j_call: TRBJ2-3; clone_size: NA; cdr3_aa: CASSPAGTRYTDTQYF; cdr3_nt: TGTGCCAGCAGCCCCGCTGGGACCCGCTACACAGATACGCAGTATTTT
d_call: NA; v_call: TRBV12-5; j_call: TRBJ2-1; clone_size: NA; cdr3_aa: CASGPTTGPNEQFF; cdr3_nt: TGTGCTAGTGGGCCTACAACAGGGCCCAATGAGCAGTTCTTC
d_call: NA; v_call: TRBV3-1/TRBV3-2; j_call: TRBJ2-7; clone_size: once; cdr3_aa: CASSQSGAYEQYF; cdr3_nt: TGTGCCAGCAGCCAATCCGGGGCTTACGAGCAGTACTTC
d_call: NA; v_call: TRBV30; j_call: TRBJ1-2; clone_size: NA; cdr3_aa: CAWSVINSAAYGYTF; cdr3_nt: TGTGCCTGGAGTGTAATAAATTCGGCAGCCTATGGCTACACCTTC
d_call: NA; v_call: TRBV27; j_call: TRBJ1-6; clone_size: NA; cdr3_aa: CASSPQGNSPLHF; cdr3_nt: TGTGCCAGCAGTCCACAGGGTAATTCACCCCTCCACTTT
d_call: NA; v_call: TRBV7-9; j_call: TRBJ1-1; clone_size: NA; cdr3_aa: CASSPTGVPEAFF; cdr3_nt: TGTGCCAGCAGCCCGACAGGAGTCCCTGAAGCTTTCTTT
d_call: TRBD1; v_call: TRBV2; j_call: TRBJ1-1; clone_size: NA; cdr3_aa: CASSVETGGTEAFF; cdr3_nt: TGTGCCAGCAGTGTAGAGACAGGGGGCACTGAAGCTTTCTTT
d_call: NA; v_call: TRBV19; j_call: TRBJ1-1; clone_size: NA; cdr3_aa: CASNKGGASTEAFF; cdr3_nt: TGTGCCAGTAACAAGGGTGGGGCGAGTACTGAAGCTTTCTTT
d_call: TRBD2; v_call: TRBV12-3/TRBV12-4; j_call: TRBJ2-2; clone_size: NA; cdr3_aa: CASTGGGELFF; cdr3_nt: TGTGCCAGCACGGGGGGCGGGGAGCTGTTTTTT
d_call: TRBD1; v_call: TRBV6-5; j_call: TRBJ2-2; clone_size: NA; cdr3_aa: CASSYWGTGDTGELFF; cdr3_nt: TGTGCCAGCAGTTACTGGGGGACAGGGGACACCGGGGAGCTGTTTTTT
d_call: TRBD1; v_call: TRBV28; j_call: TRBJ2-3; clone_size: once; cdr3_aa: CASSLGQVTDTQYF; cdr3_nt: TGTGCCAGCAGTCTAGGACAGGTCACAGATACGCAGTATTTT
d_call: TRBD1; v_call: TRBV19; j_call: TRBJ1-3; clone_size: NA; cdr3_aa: CASSGQVTSGNTIYF; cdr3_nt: TGTGCCAGTAGTGGACAGGTCACCTCTGGAAACACCATATATTTT
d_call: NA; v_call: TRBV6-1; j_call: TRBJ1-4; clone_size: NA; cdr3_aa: CASSEGTIGILFF; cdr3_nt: TGTGCCAGCAGTGAAGGGACCATAGGGATACTGTTTTTT
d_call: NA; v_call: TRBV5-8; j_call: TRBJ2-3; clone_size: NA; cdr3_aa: CASSSSGVLDTQYF; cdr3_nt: TGTGCCAGCAGCTCATCAGGGGTTCTGGATACGCAGTATTTT
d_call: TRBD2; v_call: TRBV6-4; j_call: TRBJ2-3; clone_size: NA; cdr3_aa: CASSVAGVKDTQYF; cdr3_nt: TGTGCCAGCAGTGTAGCGGGAGTGAAAGATACGCAGTATTTT
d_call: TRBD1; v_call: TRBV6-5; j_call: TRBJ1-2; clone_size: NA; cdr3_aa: CASSYSWTGTRGYTF; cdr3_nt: TGTGCCAGCAGTTACTCTTGGACAGGGACTCGAGGCTACACCTTC
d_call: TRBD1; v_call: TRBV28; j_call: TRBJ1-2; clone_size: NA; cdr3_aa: CASSPDRANYGYTF; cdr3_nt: TGTGCCAGCAGTCCGGACAGGGCTAACTATGGCTACACCTTC
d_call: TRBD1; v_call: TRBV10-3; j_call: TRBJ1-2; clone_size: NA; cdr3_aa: CAISVQGALIVNYGYTF; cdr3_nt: TGTGCCATCAGTGTACAGGGGGCGCTCATTGTTAACTATGGCTACACCTTC
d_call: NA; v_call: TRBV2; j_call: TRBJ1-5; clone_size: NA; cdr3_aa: CASSDAASPQHF; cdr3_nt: TGTGCCAGCAGTGATGCGGCCTCGCCCCAGCATTTT
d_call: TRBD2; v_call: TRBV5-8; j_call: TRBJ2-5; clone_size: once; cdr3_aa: CASSLDLSGEETQYF; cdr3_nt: TGTGCCAGCAGCTTGGACTTGAGCGGGGAAGAGACCCAGTACTTC
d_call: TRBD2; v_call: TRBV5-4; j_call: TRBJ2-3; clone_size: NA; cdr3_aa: CASSLSAGDTDTQYF; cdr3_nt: TGTGCCAGCAGCCTATCAGCGGGAGACACAGATACGCAGTATTTT
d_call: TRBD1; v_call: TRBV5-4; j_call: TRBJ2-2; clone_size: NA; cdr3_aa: CASSLLGQSNTGELFF; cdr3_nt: TGTGCCAGCAGCTTGTTGGGACAGTCGAACACCGGGGAGCTGTTTTTT
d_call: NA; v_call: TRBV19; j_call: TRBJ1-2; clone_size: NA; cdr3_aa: CASSSPGEGYTF; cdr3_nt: TGTGCCAGTAGTAGTCCCGGGGAGGGCTACACCTTC
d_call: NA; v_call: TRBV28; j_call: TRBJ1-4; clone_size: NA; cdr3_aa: CASSPQAGRDEKLFF; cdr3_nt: TGTGCCAGCAGTCCCCAGGCCGGGAGGGATGAAAAACTGTTTTTT
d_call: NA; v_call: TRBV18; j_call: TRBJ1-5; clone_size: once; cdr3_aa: CASSPMTDHNQPQHF; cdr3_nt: TGTGCCAGCTCACCGATGACAGATCACAATCAGCCCCAGCATTTT
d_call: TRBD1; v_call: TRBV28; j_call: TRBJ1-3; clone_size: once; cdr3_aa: CASSLALTGTGNTIYF; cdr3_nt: TGTGCCAGCAGTTTAGCCTTGACAGGGACTGGAAACACCATATATTTT
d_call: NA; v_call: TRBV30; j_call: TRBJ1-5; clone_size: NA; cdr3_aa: CAWSVLGIQPQHF; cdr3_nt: TGTGCCTGGAGTGTCTTAGGGATACAGCCCCAGCATTTT
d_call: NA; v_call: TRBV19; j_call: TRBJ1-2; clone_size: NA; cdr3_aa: CASSIAGIYGYTF; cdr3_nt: TGTGCCAGTAGTATCGCGGGAATTTATGGCTACACCTTC
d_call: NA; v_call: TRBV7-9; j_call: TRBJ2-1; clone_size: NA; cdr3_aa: CASSLTGNEQFF; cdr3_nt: TGTGCCAGCAGCTTAACAGGGAATGAGCAGTTCTTC
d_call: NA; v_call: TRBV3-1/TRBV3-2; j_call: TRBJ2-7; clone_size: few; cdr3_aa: CASSLTGPYEQYF; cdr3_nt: TGTGCCAGCAGCCTGACAGGACCCTACGAGCAGTACTTC
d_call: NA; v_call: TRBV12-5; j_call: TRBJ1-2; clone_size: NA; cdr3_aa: CASGLPPQGWGGYTF; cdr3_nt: TGTGCTAGTGGTTTGCCACCCCAGGGATGGGGTGGCTACACCTTC
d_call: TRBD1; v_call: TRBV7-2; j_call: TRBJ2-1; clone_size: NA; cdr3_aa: CASSPDRGNEQFF; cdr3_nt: TGTGCCAGCAGCCCGGACAGGGGGAATGAGCAGTTCTTC
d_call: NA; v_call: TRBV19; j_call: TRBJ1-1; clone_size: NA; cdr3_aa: CASSIPRDEGSITEAFF; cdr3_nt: TGTGCCAGTAGTATACCCAGGGATGAGGGAAGTATCACTGAAGCTTTCTTT
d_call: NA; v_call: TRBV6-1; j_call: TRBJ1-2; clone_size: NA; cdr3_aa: CASSEGEHLYGYTF; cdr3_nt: TGTGCCAGCAGTGAAGGGGAACACCTCTATGGCTACACCTTC
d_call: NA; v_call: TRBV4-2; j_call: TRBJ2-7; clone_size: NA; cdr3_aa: CASSQEDGPFYEQYF; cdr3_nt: TGTGCCAGCAGCCAAGAGGACGGACCGTTCTACGAGCAGTACTTC
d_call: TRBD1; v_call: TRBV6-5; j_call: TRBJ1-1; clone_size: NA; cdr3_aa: CASSTGQGRPEAFF; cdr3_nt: TGTGCCAGCAGTACCGGACAGGGGAGACCTGAAGCTTTCTTT
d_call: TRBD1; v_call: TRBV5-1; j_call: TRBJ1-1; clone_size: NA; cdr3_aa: CASSPGTGGADTEAFF; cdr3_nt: TGCGCCAGCAGCCCGGGGACAGGGGGCGCGGACACTGAAGCTTTCTTT
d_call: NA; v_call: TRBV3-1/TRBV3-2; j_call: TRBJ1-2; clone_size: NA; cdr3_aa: CASSPDRPLLNYGYTF; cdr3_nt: TGTGCCAGCAGTCCCGACAGGCCTTTACTCAACTATGGCTACACCTTC
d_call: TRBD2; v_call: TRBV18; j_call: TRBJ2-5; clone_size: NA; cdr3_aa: CASSPPGLASETQYF; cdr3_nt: TGTGCCAGCTCACCTCCGGGACTAGCGTCGGAGACCCAGTACTTC
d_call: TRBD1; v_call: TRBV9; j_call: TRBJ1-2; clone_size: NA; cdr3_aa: CASSVTGGDYGYTF; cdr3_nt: TGTGCCAGCAGCGTTACAGGGGGGGACTATGGCTACACCTTC
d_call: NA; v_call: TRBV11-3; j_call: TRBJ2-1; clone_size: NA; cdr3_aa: CASSLGGSEQFF; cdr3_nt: TGTGCCAGCAGCTTAGGGGGGAGTGAGCAGTTCTTC
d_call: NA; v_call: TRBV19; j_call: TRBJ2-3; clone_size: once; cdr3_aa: CASSIAYTDTQYF; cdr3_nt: TGTGCCAGTAGTATAGCGTACACAGATACGCAGTATTTT
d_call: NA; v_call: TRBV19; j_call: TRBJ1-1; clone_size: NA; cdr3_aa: CASSLPRELFF; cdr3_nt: TGTGCCAGTAGTTTACCCAGGGAGCTCTTCTTT
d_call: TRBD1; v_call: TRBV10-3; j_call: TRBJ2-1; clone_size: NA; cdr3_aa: CAIRGETGGLSGTNEQFF; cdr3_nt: TGTGCCATCCGGGGGGAGACAGGGGGACTTTCAGGTACGAATGAGCAGTTCTTC